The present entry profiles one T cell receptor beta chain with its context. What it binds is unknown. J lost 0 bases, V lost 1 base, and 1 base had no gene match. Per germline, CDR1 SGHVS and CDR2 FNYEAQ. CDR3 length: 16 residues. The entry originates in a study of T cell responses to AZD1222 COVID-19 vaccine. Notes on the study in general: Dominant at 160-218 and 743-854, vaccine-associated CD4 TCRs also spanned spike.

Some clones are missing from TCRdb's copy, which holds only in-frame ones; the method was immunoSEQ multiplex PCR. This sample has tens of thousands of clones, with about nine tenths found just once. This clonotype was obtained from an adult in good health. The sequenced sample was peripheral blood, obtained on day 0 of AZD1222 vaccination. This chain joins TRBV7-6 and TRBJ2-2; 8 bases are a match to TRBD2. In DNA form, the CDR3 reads TGTGCCAGCAGCTTAGGGACTAGCTCGAACACCGGGGAGCTGTTTTTT. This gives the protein CASSLGTSSNTGELFF.